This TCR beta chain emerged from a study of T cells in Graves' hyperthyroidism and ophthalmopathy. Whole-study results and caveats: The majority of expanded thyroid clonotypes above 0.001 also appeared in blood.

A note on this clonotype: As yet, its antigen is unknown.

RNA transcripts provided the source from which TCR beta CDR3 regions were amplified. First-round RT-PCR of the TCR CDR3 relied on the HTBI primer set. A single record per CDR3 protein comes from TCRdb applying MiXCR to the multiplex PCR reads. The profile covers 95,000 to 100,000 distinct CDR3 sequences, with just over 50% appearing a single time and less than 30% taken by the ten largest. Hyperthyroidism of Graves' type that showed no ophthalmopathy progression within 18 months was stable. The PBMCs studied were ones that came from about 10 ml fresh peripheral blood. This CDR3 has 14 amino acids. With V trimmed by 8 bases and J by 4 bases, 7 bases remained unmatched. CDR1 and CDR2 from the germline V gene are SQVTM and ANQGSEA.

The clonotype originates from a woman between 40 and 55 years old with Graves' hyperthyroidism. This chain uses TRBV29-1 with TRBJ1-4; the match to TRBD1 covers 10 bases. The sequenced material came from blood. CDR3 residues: CSLGQGKINEKLFF. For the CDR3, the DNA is TGCAGCTTGGGACAGGGGAAGATTAATGAAAAACTGTTTTTT.